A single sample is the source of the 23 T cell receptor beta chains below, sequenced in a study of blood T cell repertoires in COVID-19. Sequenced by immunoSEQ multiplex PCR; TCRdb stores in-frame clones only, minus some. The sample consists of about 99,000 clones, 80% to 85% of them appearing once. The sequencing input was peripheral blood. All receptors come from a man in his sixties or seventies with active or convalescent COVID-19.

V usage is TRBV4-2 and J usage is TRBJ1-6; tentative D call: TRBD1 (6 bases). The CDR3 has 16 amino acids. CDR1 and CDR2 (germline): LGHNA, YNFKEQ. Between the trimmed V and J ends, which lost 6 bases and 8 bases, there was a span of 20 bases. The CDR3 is CASSPEGGGVDSPLHF. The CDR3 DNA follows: TGTGCCAGCAGTCCTGAGGGGGGAGGGGTTGATTCACCCCTCCACTTT.

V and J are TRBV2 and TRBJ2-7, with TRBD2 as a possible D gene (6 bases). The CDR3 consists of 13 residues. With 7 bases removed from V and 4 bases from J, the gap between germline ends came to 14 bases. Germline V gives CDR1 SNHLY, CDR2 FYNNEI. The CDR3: CASKGLGFYEQYF. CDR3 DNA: TGTGCCAGCAAGGGACTGGGGTTTTACGAGCAGTACTTC.

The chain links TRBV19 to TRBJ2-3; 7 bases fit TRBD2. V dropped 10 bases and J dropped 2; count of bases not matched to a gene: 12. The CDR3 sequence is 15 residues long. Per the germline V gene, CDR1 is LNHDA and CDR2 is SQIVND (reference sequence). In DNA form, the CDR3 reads TGTGCCACCTCCCCCGCGGGGGTTAACACAGATACGCAGTATTTT. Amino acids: CATSPAGVNTDTQYF.

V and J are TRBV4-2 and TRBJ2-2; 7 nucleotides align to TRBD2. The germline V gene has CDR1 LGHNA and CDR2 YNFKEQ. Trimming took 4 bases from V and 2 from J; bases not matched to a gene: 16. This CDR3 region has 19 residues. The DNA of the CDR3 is TGTGCCAGCAGCCCTCGGGGCCAGCGGGGCTCGAGAAACACCGGGGAGCTGTTTTTT. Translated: CASSPRGQRGSRNTGELFF.

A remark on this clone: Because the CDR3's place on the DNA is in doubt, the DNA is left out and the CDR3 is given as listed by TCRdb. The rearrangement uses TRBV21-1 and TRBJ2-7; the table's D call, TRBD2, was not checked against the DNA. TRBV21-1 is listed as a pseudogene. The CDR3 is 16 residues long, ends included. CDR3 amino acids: CASSKGVAGGTYEQYF.

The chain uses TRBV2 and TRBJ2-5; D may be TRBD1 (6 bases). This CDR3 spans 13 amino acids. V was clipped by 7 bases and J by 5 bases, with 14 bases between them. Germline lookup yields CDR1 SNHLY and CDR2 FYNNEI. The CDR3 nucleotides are TGTGCCAGCATTGGCGGACAGAAGGAGACCCAGTACTTC. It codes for CASIGGQKETQYF.

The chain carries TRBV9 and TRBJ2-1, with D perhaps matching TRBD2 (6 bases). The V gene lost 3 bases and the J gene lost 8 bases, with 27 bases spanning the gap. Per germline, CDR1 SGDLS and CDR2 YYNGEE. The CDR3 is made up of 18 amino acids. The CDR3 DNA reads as TGTGCCAGCAGCGCCCCTCCTTTCCAAGCCGGGACTTCACATGAGCAGTTCTTC. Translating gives CASSAPPFQAGTSHEQFF.

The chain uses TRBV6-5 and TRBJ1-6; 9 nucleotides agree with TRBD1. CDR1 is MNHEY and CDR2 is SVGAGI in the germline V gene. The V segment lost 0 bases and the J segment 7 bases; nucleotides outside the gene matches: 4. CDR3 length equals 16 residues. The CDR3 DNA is TGTGCCAGCAGTTACTCTTCGGGACAGGGAAATTCACCCCTCCACTTT. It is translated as CASSYSSGQGNSPLHF.

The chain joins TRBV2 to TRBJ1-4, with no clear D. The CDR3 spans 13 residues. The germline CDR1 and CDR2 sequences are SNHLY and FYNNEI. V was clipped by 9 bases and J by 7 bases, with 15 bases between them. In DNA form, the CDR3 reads TGTGCCAGGCCCGGGAGCAGTGGTGAAAAACTGTTTTTT. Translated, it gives CARPGSSGEKLFF.

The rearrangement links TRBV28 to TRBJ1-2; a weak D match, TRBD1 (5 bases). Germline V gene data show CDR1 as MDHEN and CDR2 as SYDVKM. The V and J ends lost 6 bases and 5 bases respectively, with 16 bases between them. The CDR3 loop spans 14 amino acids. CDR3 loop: CASRDPGTAYGYTF. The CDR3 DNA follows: TGTGCCAGCAGAGACCCCGGGACTGCTTATGGCTACACCTTC.

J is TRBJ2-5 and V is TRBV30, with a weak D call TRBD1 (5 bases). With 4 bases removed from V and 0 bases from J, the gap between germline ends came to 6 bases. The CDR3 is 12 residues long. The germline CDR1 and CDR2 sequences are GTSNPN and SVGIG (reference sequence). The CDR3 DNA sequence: TGTGCCTGGAAGGGGAACCAAGAGACCCAGTACTTC. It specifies CAWKGNQETQYF.

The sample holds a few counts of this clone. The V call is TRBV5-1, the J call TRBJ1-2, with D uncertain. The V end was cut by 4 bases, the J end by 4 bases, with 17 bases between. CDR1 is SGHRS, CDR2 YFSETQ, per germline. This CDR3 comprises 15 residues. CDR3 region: CASSLEGDRGYGYTF. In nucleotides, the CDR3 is TGCGCCAGCAGCCTCGAAGGCGACCGAGGCTATGGCTACACCTTC.

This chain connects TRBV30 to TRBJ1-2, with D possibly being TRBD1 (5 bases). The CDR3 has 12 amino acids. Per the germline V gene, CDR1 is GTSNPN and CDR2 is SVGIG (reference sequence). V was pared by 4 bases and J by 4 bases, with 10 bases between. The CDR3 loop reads CAWTGTLYGYTF. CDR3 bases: TGTGCCTGGACCGGGACTCTCTATGGCTACACCTTC.

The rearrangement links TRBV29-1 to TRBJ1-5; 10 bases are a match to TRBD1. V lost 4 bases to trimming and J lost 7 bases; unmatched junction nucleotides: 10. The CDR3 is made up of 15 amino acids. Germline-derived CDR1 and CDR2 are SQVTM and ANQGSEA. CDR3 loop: CSVADQGQGKQPQHF. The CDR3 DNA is TGCAGCGTTGCGGACCAGGGACAGGGGAAGCAGCCCCAGCATTTT.

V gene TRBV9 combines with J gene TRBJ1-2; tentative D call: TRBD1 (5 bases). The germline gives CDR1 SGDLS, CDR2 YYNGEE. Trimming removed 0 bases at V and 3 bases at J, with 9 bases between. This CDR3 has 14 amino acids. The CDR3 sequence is CASSVAGGDYGYTF. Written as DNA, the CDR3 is TGTGCCAGCAGCGTAGCTGGAGGGGACTATGGCTACACCTTC.

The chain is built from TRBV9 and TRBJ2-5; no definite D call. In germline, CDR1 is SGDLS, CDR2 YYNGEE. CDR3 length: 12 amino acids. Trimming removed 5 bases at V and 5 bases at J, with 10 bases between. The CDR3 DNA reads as TGTGCCAGCAGGGGCTCCAGCGAGACCCAGTACTTC. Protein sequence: CASRGSSETQYF.

This CDR3 is CASSQDRVTNEKLFF. The CDR3 DNA sequence: TGCGCCAGCAGCCAAGACAGGGTCACTAATGAAAAACTGTTTTTT. The gene calls are TRBV4-1 and TRBJ1-4, with a weak D call TRBD1 (5 bases). The germline CDR1 and CDR2 sequences are MGHRA and YSYEKL. V was pared by 0 bases and J by 2 bases, with 7 bases between. CDR3 length equals 15 residues.

As DNA, the CDR3 is TGTGCCAGCTCACCACCTGGAGGGGCCTACAATCAGCCCCAGCATTTT. Its translation: CASSPPGGAYNQPQHF. This chain links TRBV18 with TRBJ1-5; D may be TRBD1 (5 bases). The CDR3 totals 16 residues. V was pared by 0 bases and J by 3 bases, with 12 bases between. In germline, CDR1 is KGHSH, CDR2 LQKENI.

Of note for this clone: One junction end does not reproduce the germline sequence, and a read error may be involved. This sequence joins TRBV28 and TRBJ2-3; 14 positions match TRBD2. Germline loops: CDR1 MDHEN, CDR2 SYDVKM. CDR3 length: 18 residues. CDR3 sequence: CASSLWGTSGGFGDTQYF. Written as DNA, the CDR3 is TGTGCCAGCAGCTTATGGGGGACTAGCGGGGGCTTCGGGGATACGCAGTATTTT.

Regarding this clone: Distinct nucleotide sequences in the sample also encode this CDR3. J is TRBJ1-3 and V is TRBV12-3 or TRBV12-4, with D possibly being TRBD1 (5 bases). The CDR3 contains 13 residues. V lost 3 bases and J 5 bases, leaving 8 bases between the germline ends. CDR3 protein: CASSLGGRNTIYF. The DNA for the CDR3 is TGTGCCAGCAGTTTGGGGGGGAGAAACACCATATATTTT.

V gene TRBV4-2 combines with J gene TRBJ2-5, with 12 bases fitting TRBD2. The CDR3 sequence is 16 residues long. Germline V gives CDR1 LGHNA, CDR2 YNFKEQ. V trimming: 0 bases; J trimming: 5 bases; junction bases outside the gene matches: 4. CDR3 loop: CASSQDRTSGAETQYF. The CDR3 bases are TGTGCCAGCAGCCAAGACCGGACTAGCGGGGCCGAGACCCAGTACTTC.

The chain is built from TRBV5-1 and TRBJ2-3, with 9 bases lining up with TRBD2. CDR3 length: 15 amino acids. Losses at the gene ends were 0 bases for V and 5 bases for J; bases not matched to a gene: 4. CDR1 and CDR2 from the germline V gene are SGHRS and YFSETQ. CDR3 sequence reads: CASSLGSSGVDTQYF. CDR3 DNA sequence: TGCGCCAGCAGCTTGGGATCTAGCGGGGTAGATACGCAGTATTTT.

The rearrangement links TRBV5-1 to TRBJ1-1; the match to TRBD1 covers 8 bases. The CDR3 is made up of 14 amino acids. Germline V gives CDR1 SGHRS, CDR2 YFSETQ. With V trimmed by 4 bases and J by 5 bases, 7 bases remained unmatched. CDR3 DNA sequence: TGCGCCAGCAGCATCGACAGGGGTGGTACTGAAGCTTTCTTT. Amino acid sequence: CASSIDRGGTEAFF.